Following are 8 T cell receptor beta chains from one sample sequenced in a study of blood T cell repertoires in COVID-19. Profiled with immunoSEQ multiplex PCR; TCRdb holds only in-frame clones, not every one. Of 170,000 or so clones in the sample, over 75% were seen once. Sequencing was carried out using peripheral blood. The source is a woman aged 70-85 years with acute or convalescent COVID-19.

The V gene is TRBV5-1, the J gene TRBJ1-2; D call uncertain. Trimming removed 0 bases at V and 1 base at J, with 7 bases between. Germline assignment: CDR1 SGHRS and CDR2 YFSETQ. The CDR3 loop spans 14 amino acids. CDR3 nucleotide sequence: TGCGCCAGCAGCTTGGGGGCGAATAACTATGGCTACACCTTC. It codes for CASSLGANNYGYTF. The complete variable domain, with remaining parts taken from reference TRBV5-1 and TRBJ1-2, reads KAGVTQTPRYLIKTRGQQVTLSCSPISGHRSVSWYQQTPGQGLQFLFEYFSETQRNKGNFPGRFSGRQFSNSRSEMNVSTLELGDSALYLCASSLGANNYGYTFGSGTRLTVV.

V usage is TRBV2 and J usage is TRBJ1-1; D is perhaps TRBD1 (6 bases). Germline V gives CDR1 SNHLY, CDR2 FYNNEI. V was shortened by 5 bases and J by 0 bases, with 13 bases between the two germline ends. The CDR3 has 15 amino acids. The CDR3 spells CASSISQGMNTEAFF. For the CDR3, the DNA is TGTGCCAGCAGTATTTCACAGGGTATGAACACTGAAGCTTTCTTT.

This clone was detected only a few times. The V call is TRBV6-6, the J call TRBJ2-2; no reliable D call. V was cut by 9 bases and J by 4 bases, with 12 bases left in between. CDR1 is MNHNY, CDR2 SVGAGI, per germline (reference sequence). The CDR3 runs 13 residues. CDR3 sequence (DNA): TGTGCCAGTTCACAGATTAGCACCGGGGAGCTGTTTTTT. This encodes CASSQISTGELFF.

The chain joins TRBV18 to TRBJ2-5; 8 bases are a match to TRBD1. The CDR3 totals 15 residues. Per the germline V gene, CDR1 is KGHSH and CDR2 is LQKENI. V trimming: 3 bases; J trimming: 4 bases; junction bases outside the gene matches: 7. The CDR3 spells CASSPPSGGGETQYF. CDR3 bases: TGTGCCAGCTCACCCCCTTCAGGGGGCGGAGAGACCCAGTACTTC.

CDR3 nucleotide sequence: TGCGCCAGCAGCTTAGGGGGGAGGGATGGCTACACCTTC. It translates to CASSLGGRDGYTF. The gene calls are TRBV5-1 and TRBJ1-2; D possibly corresponds to TRBD1 (6 bases). The CDR3 is 13 residues long. Germline V gene lookup returns CDR1 SGHRS and CDR2 YFSETQ. The V and J ends lost 2 bases and 6 bases respectively, with 11 bases between them.

This clone has more than one count but fewer than ten. The chain uses TRBV24-1 and TRBJ2-1; tentative D call: TRBD2 (6 bases). This CDR3 has 14 residues. V was shortened by 5 bases and J by 5 bases, with 12 bases between the two germline ends. Germline CDR1 KGHDR, CDR2 SFDVKD. The CDR3 sequence: CATSVGRDDNEQFF. The CDR3 nucleotides read TGTGCCACCAGTGTGGGGCGGGACGACAATGAGCAGTTCTTC.

The chain employs TRBV4-1 and TRBJ2-2, with a tentative D call TRBD1 (5 bases). This CDR3 has 15 residues. V dropped 0 bases and J dropped 7 bases, with 12 bases sitting between them. Per the germline V gene, CDR1 is MGHRA and CDR2 is YSYEKL. The CDR3 region has the DNA TGCGCCAGCAGCCAAGATCGAGTTAGGGGCGGGGAGCTGTTTTTT. Protein: CASSQDRVRGGELFF.

This rearrangement joins TRBV29-1 to TRBJ1-4; maybe TRBD1 (5 bases). The V gene's germline CDR1 is SQVTM and CDR2 ANQGSEA. The CDR3 loop spans 13 amino acids. V dropped 7 bases and J dropped 8 bases, with 17 bases sitting between them. The CDR3 loop reads CSEDGRGKEKLFF. The DNA for the CDR3 is TGCAGCGAAGATGGGAGGGGCAAGGAAAAACTGTTTTTT.